The 9 T cell receptor beta chains below were found in one sample sequenced in a study of T cell repertoires in cytomegalovirus infection. From the reads, TCRdb called clonotypes with MiXCR, one entry per CDR3 protein. The table records 100,000 to 150,000 distinct CDR3 sequences, less than 9.5% of them present only once. The sample was PBMCs. These receptors came from a human donor in good health (CMV status not recorded). Some clones in this sample may be carry-over from other donors' samples.

This clonotype was counted many times. The CDR3: CASSLGVGNTEAFF. CDR3 sequence (DNA): TGTGCCAGCAGCTTAGGGGTCGGGAACACTGAAGCTTTCTTT. The chain carries TRBV7-6 and TRBJ1-1; no clear D gene. Deletions cut 1 base from V and 1 base from J, with 7 bases between. Germline loops: CDR1 SGHVS, CDR2 FNYEAQ. This CDR3 comprises 14 residues.

This clonotype was observed many times. The CDR3 loop is CASSRAGEGDNEQFF. The CDR3 nucleotides are TGTGCCAGCAGCCGGGCCGGGGAGGGGGACAATGAGCAGTTCTTC. V usage is TRBV5-4 and J usage is TRBJ2-1; a possible D gene is TRBD2 (7 bases). The CDR3 extends over 15 amino acids. Per germline, CDR1 SGHNT and CDR2 YYREEE (reference sequence). The ends were cut back, 4 bases at V and 5 bases at J, with 16 bases in the middle.

This clonotype was seen a few times. This chain connects TRBV20-1 to TRBJ2-7, with D unclear. Trimming stripped 3 bases from V and 0 bases from J, with 12 bases between. Germline V gives CDR1 DFQATT, CDR2 SNEGSKA (reference sequence). CDR3 length: 14 residues. In DNA form, the CDR3 reads TGCAGTGCTAGCTTGAGAAGAGCCTCCTACGAGCAGTACTTC. Its translation: CSASLRRASYEQYF.

This clonotype showed up just a few times. The chain joins TRBV30 to TRBJ2-3; D gene uncertain. The germline V gene has CDR1 GTSNPN and CDR2 SVGIG (reference sequence). Trimming shortened V by 2 bases and J by 5 bases, and 8 bases separated the two germline ends. The length of the CDR3 is 12 residues. Here the CDR3 DNA reads TGTGCCTGGAGTCTCGGAGTAGATACGCAGTATTTT. Protein: CAWSLGVDTQYF.

This clonotype was seen repeatedly, ten times or more. This chain joins TRBV7-2 and TRBJ2-5, with TRBD2 matching over 9 bases. The germline V gene encodes CDR1 SGHTA and CDR2 FQGNSA. V lost 1 base to trimming and J lost 9 bases; unmatched junction nucleotides: 6. The CDR3 spans 14 residues. The CDR3 here is CASSLERTSVPQYF. The CDR3 DNA sequence: TGTGCCAGCAGCTTAGAACGGACTAGCGTGCCCCAGTACTTC.

Comments on this clonotype: A much larger clone sits a single nucleotide away, making a read error possible. This sequence joins TRBV2 and TRBJ2-7; D remains ambiguous. The CDR3 loop spans 15 amino acids. Germline V lookup: CDR1 SNHLY, CDR2 FYNNEI. The DNA of the CDR3 is TGTGCCAACAGTGAAGCTCTTTCACGAATCTACGAGCAGTACTTC. Amino acid sequence: CANSEALSRIYEQYF.

This sequence joins TRBV6-5 and TRBJ1-3, with a tentative D call TRBD1 (5 bases). Germline V CDR1 and CDR2: MNHEY, SVGAGI. V dropped 6 bases and J dropped 8 bases, with 8 bases sitting between them. The CDR3 spans 11 residues. CDR3 nucleotides: TGTGCCAGCAGAGACAGCTACACCATATATTTT. This codes for CASRDSYTIYF.

The rearrangement joins TRBV27 to TRBJ2-7; D is unclear. Germline V gene sequence: CDR1 MNHEY, CDR2 SMNVEV (reference sequence). V dropped 3 bases and J dropped 7 bases, with 13 bases sitting between them. This CDR3 has 13 amino acids. As DNA, the CDR3 is TGTGCCAGCAGTTTCAGAACTATGGGGGAGCAGTACTTC. This translates into CASSFRTMGEQYF.

A few counts support this clonotype. The rearrangement uses TRBV15 and TRBJ2-7; D tentatively fits TRBD1 or TRBD2 (6 bases each). The CDR3 consists of 14 residues. V lost 0 bases and J 6 bases, leaving 12 bases between the germline ends. Germline CDR1 and CDR2: LNHNV and YYDKDF (reference sequence). In DNA form, the CDR3 reads TGTGCCACCAGCAGAGAGGGGGGCCGGGCCGAGCAGTACTTC. This gives the protein CATSREGGRAEQYF.